A selection of T cell receptor beta chains follows, all from one sample in a study of OX40 agonist ivuxolimab in advanced cancers. Method: immunoSEQ multiplex PCR; TCRdb's copy keeps in-frame clones and lacks some. The sample shows about 61,000 clones, 82% of them seen only once. This sample comprised CD4+ or CD8+ T cells sorted from blood, obtained in a trial of the OX40 agonist ivuxolimab. The receptors were gathered from an adult with an advanced solid tumor such as melanoma, head and neck, liver or kidney cancer. Each CDR3 is given with its conserved first and last residue. A D gene is named only where the DNA matches it firmly. Where a row states a size, it is once, few, many or the class of an expanded clone; other rows omit it.

D	V	size	J	CDR3	DNA
NA	TRBV7-2	NA	TRBJ2-7	CASSLRGREAYEQYF	TGTGCCAGCAGCTTACGAGGCAGGGAGGCCTACGAGCAGTACTTC
NA	TRBV4-2	NA	TRBJ1-2	CASSQAPGTAGYGYTF	TGTGCCAGCAGCCAAGCCCCCGGGACGGCGGGCTATGGCTACACCTTC
TRBD1	TRBV5-5	NA	TRBJ2-1	CASSLVRTGGRNEQFF	TGTGCCAGCAGCTTGGTTAGGACAGGGGGTAGGAATGAGCAGTTCTTC
NA	TRBV7-2	NA	TRBJ2-7	CASSLEGGRDDYEQYF	TGTGCCAGCAGCTTAGAGGGGGGTCGGGACGACTACGAGCAGTACTTC
TRBD2	TRBV6-1	NA	TRBJ2-5	CASRSLGLAAETQYF	TGTGCCAGCAGGAGCCTGGGACTAGCGGCAGAGACCCAGTACTTC
TRBD1	TRBV5-1	medium-sized	TRBJ1-3	CASSPGQGSTIYF	TGCGCCAGCAGCCCCGGACAGGGGAGTACCATATATTTT
NA	TRBV21-1	NA	TRBJ1-5	CASSPLGSNQPQHF	TGTGCCAGCAGCCCCCTCGGCAGCAATCAGCCCCAGCATTTT
NA	TRBV7-8	NA	TRBJ2-7	CASSLAWRGDLHRVQYF	TGTGCCAGCAGCTTAGCTTGGAGGGGGGACCTCCATCGGGTGCAGTACTTC
TRBD2	TRBV5-4	NA	TRBJ2-7	CASSHMNSGTPYEQYF	TGTGCCAGCAGCCATATGAATAGCGGGACCCCCTACGAGCAGTACTTC
TRBD2	TRBV28	NA	TRBJ2-1	CASSTSDNEQFF	TGTGCCAGCAGTACTAGCGACAATGAGCAGTTCTTC
NA	TRBV10-3	few	TRBJ2-7	CAIWNDGAYEQYF	TGTGCCATCTGGAACGACGGCGCCTACGAGCAGTACTTC
NA	TRBV6-1	NA	TRBJ2-7	CASSSLQVRGYEQYF	TGTGCCAGCAGTTCACTCCAGGTTAGGGGCTACGAGCAGTACTTC
NA	TRBV29-1	NA	TRBJ2-5	CSVERGGIQETQYF	TGCAGCGTTGAAAGGGGGGGGATACAAGAGACCCAGTACTTC
TRBD1	TRBV6-5	NA	TRBJ1-1	CASSSYTGEGNTEAFF	TGTGCCAGCAGTTCCTACACAGGGGAGGGAAATACTGAAGCTTTCTTT
NA	TRBV11-2	NA	TRBJ2-7	CASSSSLSYEQYF	TGTGCCAGCAGCTCCTCACTATCCTACGAGCAGTACTTC